This T cell receptor (beta chain) was captured by sequencing in a study of blood T cell repertoires in COVID-19. Study-level background: Whether acute or convalescent, the COVID-19 samples came from the United States, Italy and Spain. Sources were T cells, B-cell-depleted T cells, or PBMCs; the material itself was cDNA or gDNA.

Per the study methods: It was from reference gene primer amplification that nucleated cell counts were estimated. The method was immunoSEQ multiplex PCR; TCRdb's version includes in-frame clones alone and lacks a portion of them. D and trimming were read from the DNA, whereas the V and J calls and clone size are those reported in that table. The sample contains 250,000 to 350,000 clones, approximately 90% of which appear only once. Patients at the Seattle site were enrolled during active infection and followed longitudinally. The CDR3 extends over 15 amino acids. Germline V lookup: CDR1 WNHNN, CDR2 SYGVQD (reference sequence). Trimming took off 4 bases at V and 6 bases at J, with 16 bases between the two ends.

The TCR originated in a woman in her thirties with COVID-19, enrolled during active disease. This rearrangement joins TRBV10-1 to TRBJ2-1; maybe TRBD2 (6 bases). Sequencing was performed on peripheral blood. The CDR3 loop is CASSGSREWGNEQFF. The CDR3 nucleotides are TGCGCCAGCAGTGGGTCCCGGGAGTGGGGCAATGAGCAGTTCTTC.